Following are 24 T cell receptor beta chains from one sample sequenced in a study of T-cell memory formation after mild COVID-19. TCRdb re-called the 5' RACE reads through MiXCR, storing one row per CDR3 protein. The sample has under 70,000 distinct CDR3 sequences, 9% to 9.5% seen once. Sequenced input: PBMCs or a T cell subset sorted from them (not recorded which). These receptors all come from a man aged 18 to 30 who had mild COVID-19 (a few samples of this study predate the infection). Cell type and time point are not known.

This clonotype was recorded a few times. The rearrangement joins TRBV6-5 to TRBJ1-2; D is perhaps TRBD1 (5 bases). V was clipped by 7 bases and J by 5 bases, with 17 bases between them. Germline values: CDR1 MNHEY, CDR2 SVGAGI. The CDR3 covers 14 residues. The CDR3 protein is CASTPGTEAYGYTF. CDR3 nucleotide sequence: TGTGCCAGCACCCCTGGGACGGAGGCGTATGGCTACACCTTC.

The rearrangement links TRBV12-3 or TRBV12-4 to TRBJ1-3, with 7 bases fitting TRBD1. The CDR3 covers 15 residues. Trimming removed 7 bases from V and 2 bases from J; junction bases left unmatched: 8. The CDR3 nucleotides read TGTGCCAGCACCAACCTAGGGACAGCTGGAAACACCATATATTTT. Translating it yields CASTNLGTAGNTIYF.

This clonotype was observed a few times. The rearrangement uses TRBV6-2 or TRBV6-3 and TRBJ2-2, with D possibly matching TRBD2 (5 bases). CDR3 size: 15 residues. Trimming cost V 3 bases and J 4 bases, with 12 bases left between them. Per the germline V gene, CDR1 is MNHEY and CDR2 is SVGEGT. In DNA, the CDR3 is TGTGCCAGCAGTTATCGGAGGCAGCTCACCGGGGAGCTGTTTTTT. Protein sequence: CASSYRRQLTGELFF.

This clonotype was seen a handful of times. J is TRBJ1-3 and V is TRBV18; a weak D match, TRBD1 (6 bases). CDR1 and CDR2 (germline): KGHSH, LQKENI. The length of the CDR3 is 14 residues. Trimming shortened V by 3 bases and J by 4 bases, and 10 bases separated the two germline ends. For the CDR3, the DNA is TGTGCCAGCTCACCGGACAGTGCCGGAAACACCATATATTTT. This translates into CASSPDSAGNTIYF.

This rearrangement joins TRBV4-1 to TRBJ1-6; D not certain. The V end was cut by 0 bases, the J end by 10 bases, with 7 bases between. The CDR3 runs to 13 residues. Germline lookup yields CDR1 MGHRA and CDR2 YSYEKL. DNA of the CDR3: TGCGCCAGCAGCCAAGAGCCGGACTCACCCCTCCACTTT. Protein: CASSQEPDSPLHF.

This clonotype was seen more than once but under ten times. V gene TRBV7-9 combines with J gene TRBJ2-1; 12 bases align to TRBD1. CDR1 SEHNR and CDR2 FQNEAQ come from the germline V gene (reference sequence). CDR3 length equals 15 residues. The V and J ends lost 3 bases and 6 bases, in that order; junction bases with no gene match: 3. The CDR3 loop is CASSFRDRGRNEQFF. The CDR3, as DNA: TGTGCCAGCAGCTTCCGGGACAGGGGGCGCAATGAGCAGTTCTTC.

This clonotype was recorded a few times. This chain uses TRBV20-1 with TRBJ1-1; D call uncertain. Germline V gene lookup returns CDR1 DFQATT and CDR2 SNEGSKA (reference sequence). The V and J ends lost 6 bases and 1 base respectively, with 9 bases between them. The CDR3 length is 12 residues. The CDR3 spells CSATTPNTEAFF. The DNA for the CDR3 is TGCAGTGCCACGACACCGAACACTGAAGCTTTCTTT.

V and J are TRBV29-1 and TRBJ2-3, with 9 bases aligning to TRBD1. Unmatched junction bases numbered 11, after V lost 6 bases and J lost 4 bases. CDR3 length: 15 residues. The germline CDR1 and CDR2 sequences are SQVTM and ANQGSEA. The CDR3 region is CSVARGQGNADTQYF. CDR3 DNA sequence: TGCAGCGTAGCACGGGGACAGGGAAACGCAGATACGCAGTATTTT.

This clonotype was counted only a few times. The CDR3 bases are TGCGCCAGCAGCTATCGGGTGGGCACAGATACGCAGTATTTT. It translates to CASSYRVGTDTQYF. The rearrangement links TRBV5-1 to TRBJ2-3; D gene ambiguous. The germline gives CDR1 SGHRS, CDR2 YFSETQ. The CDR3 runs 14 residues. The V gene lost 3 bases and the J gene lost 1 base, with 9 bases spanning the gap.

There are a few counts of this clonotype. The rearrangement joins TRBV6-6 to TRBJ1-1; 9 nucleotides match TRBD1. Germline V lookup: CDR1 MNHNY, CDR2 SVGAGI (reference sequence). Trimming cost V 4 bases and J 5 bases; bases outside gene matches: 5. The CDR3 loop spans 14 amino acids. DNA of the CDR3: TGTGCCAGCAGTTGGGCGACAGGGGGGACTGAAGCTTTCTTT. Protein product: CASSWATGGTEAFF.

The chain couples TRBV10-2 to TRBJ2-2; D is uncertain. The CDR3 contains 13 residues. Germline V gene sequence: CDR1 WSHSY, CDR2 SAAADI. V dropped 3 bases and J dropped 4 bases, with 6 bases sitting between them. As DNA, the CDR3 is TGCGCCAGCAGTGATTTCGGCACCGGGGAGCTGTTTTTT. Translated: CASSDFGTGELFF.

This clonotype was found a few times. V and J are TRBV7-2 and TRBJ1-4; no firm D call. The CDR3 is made up of 12 amino acids. CDR1 is SGHTA and CDR2 is FQGNSA in the germline V gene. Trimming left V 2 bases short and J 8 bases short, with 6 bases between. The CDR3 sequence is CASSLNQEKLFF. The CDR3 DNA reads TGTGCCAGCAGCTTAAATCAGGAAAAACTGTTTTTT.

Ten or more counts support this clonotype. The gene calls are TRBV5-1 and TRBJ2-7, with 9 positions matching TRBD1. This CDR3 has 14 amino acids. Germline loops: CDR1 SGHRS, CDR2 YFSETQ. Losses at the gene ends were 2 bases for V and 6 bases for J; bases not matched to a gene: 6. DNA for the CDR3: TGCGCCAGCAGCTTTCTTACAGGGGGCTCCGAGCAGTACTTC. Residues: CASSFLTGGSEQYF.

This clonotype was picked up a small number of times. The gene calls are TRBV6-2 or TRBV6-3 and TRBJ2-3; weak D call: TRBD2 (6 bases). CDR3 size: 15 residues. Per the germline V gene, CDR1 is MNHEY and CDR2 is SVGEGT. Trimming left V 6 bases short and J 4 bases short, with 17 bases between. The CDR3 sequence is CASSPRRDSADTQYF. The CDR3 coding sequence is TGTGCCAGCAGCCCCCGGAGGGATTCGGCAGATACGCAGTATTTT.

The sample holds a few counts of this clonotype. The chain uses TRBV5-1 and TRBJ2-7; 13 nucleotides agree with TRBD2. The germline CDR1 and CDR2 sequences are SGHRS and YFSETQ. V lost 4 bases, J lost 0 bases, and 7 bases stayed unmatched. This CDR3 spans 17 amino acids. The CDR3: CASSPIGTSGVSYEQYF. Written as DNA, the CDR3 is TGCGCCAGCAGCCCCATCGGGACTAGCGGGGTCTCCTACGAGCAGTACTTC.

The sample holds a few counts of this clonotype. The rearrangement links TRBV25-1 to TRBJ2-7; TRBD1 matches 9 bases. Germline assignment: CDR1 MGHDK and CDR2 SYGVNS. V dropped 2 bases and J dropped 3; count of bases not matched to a gene: 2. There are 14 residues in the CDR3. CDR3 in amino acids: CASSEGGQGYEQYF. The CDR3 DNA sequence: TGTGCCAGCAGTGAAGGGGGACAGGGCTACGAGCAGTACTTC.

This chain connects TRBV6-2 or TRBV6-3 to TRBJ1-1; 8 bases are a match to TRBD1. CDR3 size: 15 residues. V gave up 7 bases and J gave up 3 bases; unmatched junction bases: 10. Germline V lookup: CDR1 MNHEY, CDR2 SVGEGT. CDR3 sequence (DNA): TGTGCCAGCACCCCCTCGGACAGGGATTACACTGAAGCTTTCTTT. Translated, it gives CASTPSDRDYTEAFF.

This clonotype was observed a few times. This chain connects TRBV2 to TRBJ1-5, with D hard to call. Trimming stripped 11 bases from V and 11 bases from J, with 13 bases between. Per germline, CDR1 SNHLY and CDR2 FYNNEI. The CDR3 is 10 residues long. The DNA for the CDR3 is TGTGCCGGCGGCCGGAAGACCCAGCATTTT. It translates to CAGGRKTQHF. The full variable domain, in which reference TRBV2 and TRBJ1-5 provide the parts outside the CDR3, is EPEVTQTPSHQVTQMGQEVILRCVPISNHLYFYWYRQILGQKVEFLVSFYNNEISEKSEIFDDQFSVERPDGSNFTLKIRSTKLEDSAMYFCAGGRKTQHFGDGTRLSIL.

This chain connects TRBV3-1 to TRBJ1-1; unclear D gene. The CDR3 contains 13 residues. Trimming shortened V by 2 bases and J by 1 base, and 5 bases separated the two germline ends. Germline V gene lookup returns CDR1 LGHDT and CDR2 YNNKEL (reference sequence). The CDR3 here is CASSQRQNTEAFF. CDR3 nucleotide sequence: TGTGCCAGCAGCCAACGCCAGAACACTGAAGCTTTCTTT. Supplemented by reference TRBV3-1 and TRBJ1-1, the full variable domain reads DTAVSQTPKYLVTQMGNDKSIKCEQNLGHDTMYWYKQDSKKFLKIMFSYNNKELIINETVPNRFSPKSPDKAHLNLHINSLELGDSAVYFCASSQRQNTEAFFGQGTRLTVV.

This clonotype has only a few counts. The chain employs TRBV12-3 or TRBV12-4 and TRBJ1-2, with D unresolved. V shed 0 bases and J shed 8 bases, with 19 bases lying between them. CDR3 length equals 16 residues. CDR3 sequence reads: CASSLALLQLYGGYTF. The CDR3 region has the DNA TGTGCCAGCAGTTTAGCTTTATTACAACTATATGGAGGCTACACCTTC.

The J gene is TRBJ1-1, the V gene TRBV27; no reliable D call. CDR1 MNHEY and CDR2 SMNVEV come from the germline V gene (reference sequence). Trimming pared 5 bases from V and 2 bases from J, leaving 12 bases between. This CDR3 is built from 14 residues. As DNA, the CDR3 is TGTGCCAGCAGTCCGCGAGCGGACAACACTGAAGCTTTCTTT. Translated, it gives CASSPRADNTEAFF.

In DNA form, the CDR3 reads TGCAGTGCTAGAGATGAGATAACAACTAATGAAAAACTGTTTTTT. Its protein product is CSARDEITTNEKLFF. The gene calls are TRBV20-1 and TRBJ1-4; the D is unclear. The V gene's germline CDR1 is DFQATT and CDR2 SNEGSKA (reference sequence). V lost 0 bases, J lost 0 bases, and 8 bases lay in between. This CDR3 has 15 amino acids.

The CDR3 nucleotides are TGCGCCAGCAGCCAAGGGACTAGCGATTACTACGAGCAGTACTTC. It specifies CASSQGTSDYYEQYF. The genes are TRBV4-3 and TRBJ2-7, with 9 bases fitting TRBD2. Germline loops: CDR1 LGHNA, CDR2 YSLEER. The CDR3 spans 15 residues. J was trimmed by 3 bases and V by 1 base; bases with no gene match: 4.

This clonotype was recorded a few times. The chain employs TRBV10-3 and TRBJ1-6; 8 positions agree with TRBD1. CDR3 size: 18 residues. The V segment lost 6 bases and the J segment 4 bases; nucleotides outside the gene matches: 14. Germline loops: CDR1 ENHRY, CDR2 SYGVKD. CDR3 sequence reads: CAISRGWTGRRYNSPLHF. In nucleotides, the CDR3 is TGTGCCATCAGCAGAGGATGGACAGGGAGGAGGTATAATTCACCCCTCCACTTT.